A selection of T cell receptor beta chains follows, all from one sample in a study of blood T cell repertoires in COVID-19. TCRdb keeps only in-frame clones here, not all; method: immunoSEQ multiplex PCR. This table has roughly 240,000 clones, approximately 90% appearing once. The sequencing input was peripheral blood. These receptors were collected from a man younger than 35 with active or convalescent COVID-19. The CDR3 runs from the conserved cysteine through the conserved F or W. A D gene is named only where the DNA matches it firmly. Where a row states a size, it is once, few, many or the class of an expanded clone; other rows omit it.

J: TRBJ2-6; size: .; D: TRBD1; V: TRBV9; CDR3: CASSATSWTGISFGANVLTF; DNA: TGTGCCAGCAGCGCCACATCCTGGACAGGGATCAGTTTTGGGGCCAACGTCCTGACTTTC
J: TRBJ2-7; size: .; D: TRBD1; V: TRBV7-2; CDR3: CASSLGGTGSYEQYF; DNA: TGTGCCAGCAGCTTAGGGGGGACAGGCTCCTACGAGCAGTACTTC
J: TRBJ2-3; size: .; D: .; V: TRBV24-1; CDR3: CATGGSPSSTDTQYF; DNA: TGTGCCACCGGGGGGAGTCCGTCTAGCACAGATACGCAGTATTTT
J: TRBJ2-1; size: once; D: .; V: TRBV18; CDR3: CASSLPGQYEQFF; DNA: TGTGCCAGCTCTCTTCCAGGACAGTATGAGCAGTTCTTC
J: TRBJ2-5; size: .; D: TRBD2; V: TRBV11-2; CDR3: CASSLTRGGAETQYF; DNA: TGTGCCAGCAGCTTAACGCGGGGGGGAGCAGAGACCCAGTACTTC
J: TRBJ2-7; size: .; D: .; V: TRBV28; CDR3: CASQDSDEQYF; DNA: TGTGCCAGCCAGGACAGCGACGAGCAGTACTTC
J: TRBJ1-5; size: .; D: .; V: TRBV29-1; CDR3: CSVAGYNQPQHF; DNA: TGCAGCGTTGCAGGGTACAATCAGCCCCAGCATTTT
J: TRBJ2-7; size: .; D: .; V: TRBV5-4; CDR3: CASSSTDSYEQYF; DNA: TGTGCCAGCAGCTCCACAGATTCCTACGAGCAGTACTTC
J: TRBJ2-3; size: .; D: TRBD1; V: TRBV7-3; CDR3: CASSPTDRDTQYF; DNA: TGTGCCAGCAGCCCAACGGACAGGGATACGCAGTATTTT
J: TRBJ2-1; size: .; D: .; V: TRBV5-1; CDR3: CASSLDRSENEQFF; DNA: TGCGCCAGCAGCTTGGACAGGTCGGAGAATGAGCAGTTCTTC
J: TRBJ1-2; size: .; D: .; V: TRBV12-3/TRBV12-4; CDR3: CASWGEKQDGYTF; DNA: TGTGCCAGCTGGGGGGAAAAGCAGGATGGCTACACCTTC
J: TRBJ2-7; size: .; D: TRBD2; V: TRBV6-5; CDR3: CASSYSRGGSYEQYF; DNA: TGTGCCAGCAGTTACTCCCGCGGGGGGTCCTACGAGCAGTACTTC
J: TRBJ1-1; size: .; D: TRBD1; V: TRBV24-1; CDR3: CATGSGGPNTEAFF; DNA: TGTGCCACCGGTTCAGGGGGACCGAACACTGAAGCTTTCTTT
J: TRBJ2-2; size: .; D: TRBD1; V: TRBV24-1; CDR3: CATRQGANTGELFF; DNA: TGTGCCACCAGACAGGGGGCTAACACCGGGGAGCTGTTTTTT
J: TRBJ1-1; size: .; D: TRBD1; V: TRBV2; CDR3: CASSEVDRLGTEAFF; DNA: TGTGCCAGCAGTGAAGTGGACAGGCTAGGGACTGAAGCTTTCTTT
J: TRBJ2-7; size: .; D: .; V: TRBV11-1; CDR3: CASSASYYEQYF; DNA: TGTGCCAGCAGTGCGTCGTACTACGAGCAGTACTTC
J: TRBJ1-2; size: .; D: .; V: TRBV6-5; CDR3: CASSPQGRYGYTF; DNA: TGTGCCAGCAGTCCACAGGGTCGCTATGGCTACACCTTC
J: TRBJ2-7; size: .; D: TRBD1; V: TRBV18; CDR3: CASSPQDRGEQYF; DNA: TGTGCCAGCTCACCACAGGACAGGGGGGAGCAGTACTTC
J: TRBJ1-1; size: .; D: .; V: TRBV3-1/TRBV3-2; CDR3: CASSQEGGDHTEAFF; DNA: TGTGCCAGCAGCCAAGAGGGGGGGGACCACACTGAAGCTTTCTTT
J: TRBJ1-2; size: .; D: TRBD1; V: TRBV6-5; CDR3: CASSHSKTGKVGYTF; DNA: TGTGCCAGCAGTCACTCAAAGACAGGGAAGGTGGGCTACACCTTC
J: TRBJ1-3; size: .; D: TRBD1; V: TRBV30; CDR3: CAWVQGGTGNTIYF; DNA: TGTGCCTGGGTACAGGGGGGCACTGGAAACACCATATATTTT
J: TRBJ2-2; size: few; D: .; V: TRBV4-1; CDR3: CASSHEGLANTGELFF; DNA: TGCGCCAGCAGCCATGAGGGCCTAGCGAACACCGGGGAGCTGTTTTTT
J: TRBJ1-5; size: .; D: .; V: TRBV2; CDR3: CASREHQGTNQPQHF; DNA: TGTGCCAGCAGGGAACACCAGGGGACCAATCAGCCCCAGCATTTT
J: TRBJ2-1; size: .; D: .; V: TRBV6-5; CDR3: CASSYVGVHNEQFF; DNA: TGTGCCAGCAGTTACGTAGGGGTCCACAATGAGCAGTTCTTC
J: TRBJ1-3; size: .; D: TRBD1; V: TRBV28; CDR3: CASSRPRTGSGNTIYF; DNA: TGTGCCAGCAGTCGCCCCCGGACAGGGTCTGGAAACACCATATATTTT
J: TRBJ2-7; size: .; D: TRBD1; V: TRBV6-5; CDR3: CASKGQGVSYEQYF; DNA: TGTGCCAGCAAGGGGCAGGGGGTGTCGTACGAGCAGTACTTC
J: TRBJ1-4; size: .; D: .; V: TRBV9; CDR3: CASSVDPFNEKLFF; DNA: TGTGCCAGCAGCGTAGATCCCTTTAATGAAAAACTGTTTTTT
J: TRBJ2-6; size: .; D: .; V: TRBV28; CDR3: CASSSLRARGFSGANVLTF; DNA: TGTGCCAGCAGTTCTCTCCGAGCCCGGGGGTTTAGTGGGGCCAACGTCCTGACTTTC
J: TRBJ2-7; size: few; D: TRBD1; V: TRBV27; CDR3: CASGQGDYEQYF; DNA: TGTGCCAGCGGCCAGGGGGACTACGAGCAGTACTTC
J: TRBJ2-7; size: .; D: .; V: TRBV11-2; CDR3: CASSFAAYEQYF; DNA: TGTGCCAGCAGCTTTGCGGCATACGAGCAGTACTTC
J: TRBJ1-5; size: .; D: .; V: TRBV7-9; CDR3: CASSPSGGGNQPQHF; DNA: TGTGCCAGCAGCCCCTCGGGGGGGGGCAATCAGCCCCAGCATTTT
J: TRBJ2-1; size: .; D: TRBD1; V: TRBV6-1; CDR3: CASSEERTGDYNEQFF; DNA: TGTGCCAGCAGTGAGGAAAGGACAGGGGACTACAATGAGCAGTTCTTC
J: TRBJ1-5; size: .; D: TRBD1; V: TRBV10-2; CDR3: CASSEDRGSNQPQHF; DNA: TGCGCCAGCAGTGAGGACAGGGGGAGCAATCAGCCCCAGCATTTT
J: TRBJ1-1; size: .; D: .; V: TRBV24-1; CDR3: CATSGAGSNTEAFF; DNA: TGTGCCACCAGTGGTGCAGGCTCCAACACTGAAGCTTTCTTT
J: TRBJ2-7; size: .; D: TRBD1; V: TRBV27; CDR3: CASRRTGDGEQYF; DNA: TGTGCCAGCAGGCGTACAGGGGATGGCGAGCAGTACTTC
J: TRBJ2-2; size: .; D: .; V: TRBV5-1; CDR3: CASNFPAGQGTGELFF; DNA: TGCGCCAGCAATTTCCCAGCGGGCCAAGGTACCGGGGAGCTGTTTTTT
J: TRBJ1-1; size: once; D: .; V: TRBV27; CDR3: CASSLGAFTEAFF; DNA: TGTGCCAGCAGTTTGGGGGCGTTCACTGAAGCTTTCTTT
J: TRBJ2-7; size: .; D: TRBD2; V: TRBV6-1; CDR3: CASSEGGASGAYEQYF; DNA: TGTGCCAGCAGTGAAGGAGGGGCTAGCGGGGCCTACGAGCAGTACTTC
J: TRBJ1-1; size: .; D: TRBD1; V: TRBV28; CDR3: CASSWTGRPTEAFF; DNA: TGTGCCAGCAGTTGGACAGGGAGACCCACTGAAGCTTTCTTT
J: TRBJ1-1; size: .; D: TRBD1; V: TRBV7-6; CDR3: CASSPSLRTGSSMNTEAFF; DNA: TGTGCCAGCAGCCCGAGTCTACGGACAGGTAGCAGTATGAACACTGAAGCTTTCTTT
J: TRBJ2-5; size: .; D: .; V: TRBV19; CDR3: CASSEGVQETQYF; DNA: TGTGCCAGTAGTGAGGGGGTCCAAGAGACCCAGTACTTC
J: TRBJ1-3; size: .; D: .; V: TRBV6-6; CDR3: CASFTAPGNTIYF; DNA: TGTGCCAGCTTTACAGCCCCAGGAAACACCATATATTTT